The 9 T cell receptor beta chains given below trace back to one sample, sequenced in a study of T cell repertoires in cytomegalovirus infection. Antigens for these TCRs are unknown. One entry per CDR3 protein, called by TCRdb with MiXCR from the reads. The sample records roughly 500,000 distinct CDR3 sequences, about 44% being singletons. The sample consisted of cultured PBMCs, taken from culture after CMV antigen stimulation. These receptors all come from a human donor in good health (CMV status not recorded). Some clones in this sample may be carry-over from other donors' samples.

This clonotype was detected once. The V call is TRBV4-3, the J call TRBJ2-4; D is perhaps TRBD1 (5 bases). Between the trimmed V and J ends, which lost 1 base and 13 bases, there was a span of 23 bases. CDR3 size: 16 residues. The germline V gene has CDR1 LGHNA and CDR2 YSLEER. The CDR3 DNA reads TGCGCCAGCAGCCAAGGTTATCGGCAGGGTGGGGCATTGCAGTACTTC. Encoded protein: CASSQGYRQGGALQYF.

Here the CDR3 DNA reads TGTGCCATCAGATCGGACCCACTAGCAGAGACCCAGTACTTC. Translating it yields CAIRSDPLAETQYF. The chain uses TRBV10-3 and TRBJ2-5; weak D call: TRBD2 (6 bases). V lost 6 bases to trimming and J lost 4 bases, with 15 bases between them. From germline, CDR1 is ENHRY and CDR2 SYGVKD. This CDR3 has 14 residues.

This chain joins TRBV12-3 or TRBV12-4 and TRBJ1-2, with TRBD1 as a possible D gene (6 bases). The length of the CDR3 is 10 residues. Trimming removed 8 bases at V and 7 bases at J, with 8 bases between. For the CDR3, the DNA is TGTGCCAGCGGGGGCGGTGGCTACACCTTC. This sequence encodes CASGGGGYTF.

The J gene is TRBJ2-1, the V gene TRBV6-5; no definite D call. This CDR3 is built from 12 residues. Germline loops: CDR1 MNHEY, CDR2 SVGAGI. V dropped 4 bases and J dropped 8 bases, with 9 bases sitting between them. The CDR3 loop is CASSSGSHEQFF. DNA for the CDR3: TGTGCCAGCAGTTCCGGCTCCCATGAGCAGTTCTTC.

DNA of the CDR3: TGTGCCAGCAGTTACTCGAGGCGAGGCAGCTCCTACAATGAGCAGTTCTTC. Its translation: CASSYSRRGSSYNEQFF. This rearrangement joins TRBV6-2 or TRBV6-3 to TRBJ2-1; D not certain. Germline V gene lookup returns CDR1 MNHEY and CDR2 SVGEGT. The CDR3 loop spans 17 amino acids. Between the trimmed V and J ends, which lost 0 bases and 0 bases, there was a span of 12 bases.

This clonotype was counted between two and nine times. The chain uses TRBV7-6 and TRBJ2-5; 9 bases line up with TRBD1. The CDR3 length is 15 residues. Germline CDR1 reads SGHVS; CDR2 reads FNYEAQ. The V and J ends lost 5 bases and 2 bases, in that order; junction bases with no gene match: 6. DNA of the CDR3: TGTGCCAGCAGCCCCTCGACAGGGGGACAAGAGACCCAGTACTTC. Translated, it gives CASSPSTGGQETQYF.

The CDR3 region has the DNA TGTGCCAGCTCATCGGACAGCCAGACCCAGTACTTC. This codes for CASSSDSQTQYF. The rearrangement uses TRBV18 and TRBJ2-5; a possible D gene is TRBD1 (6 bases). CDR1 and CDR2 (germline): KGHSH, LQKENI. The V end was cut by 5 bases, the J end by 6 bases, with 10 bases between. The CDR3 extends over 12 amino acids.

This clonotype has only a few counts. V usage is TRBV11-2 and J usage is TRBJ2-3, with 10 bases lining up with TRBD2. Trimming took 4 bases from V and 6 from J; bases not matched to a gene: 7. The germline V gene encodes CDR1 SGHAT and CDR2 FQNNGV. The CDR3 loop spans 15 amino acids. The CDR3 here is CASSYELAGRDTQYF. Here the CDR3 DNA reads TGTGCCAGCAGCTACGAACTAGCGGGAAGGGATACGCAGTATTTT. Complete variable domain (other parts from reference TRBV11-2 and TRBJ2-3): EAGVAQSPRYKIIEKRQSVAFWCNPISGHATLYWYQQILGQGPKLLIQFQNNGVVDDSQLPKDRFSAERLKGVDSTLKIQPAKLEDSAVYLCASSYELAGRDTQYFGPGTRLTVL.

J is TRBJ2-2 and V is TRBV2; 8 bases are a match to TRBD2. Germline CDR1 and CDR2: SNHLY and FYNNEI. Trimming at V came to 10 bases and at J to 0 bases, leaving 4 bases not matched to a gene. The CDR3 sequence is 14 residues long. The CDR3 coding sequence is TGTGCCACCCGGGGGGGGCCGAACACCGGGGAGCTGTTTTTT. It is translated as CATRGGPNTGELFF.